This record concerns one TCR beta chain sequence. Its antigen remains unknown. TCRdb keeps only in-frame clones here, not all; method: immunoSEQ multiplex PCR. The table includes around 91,000 clones, roughly 86% detected once. The entry originates in a study of cytotoxic CD8 clonotypes in ibrutinib-treated CLL. Looking at the study overall: Responses: roughly 25 partial, 2 complete; after median roughly 63 months, around 15 stayed remitted, some twelve progressed.

Study conclusions and caveats: Sustained-remission and progressing patients were not sampled at matched times.

Per germline, CDR1 LGHNA and CDR2 YNFKEQ. The V and J ends lost 0 bases and 0 bases, in that order; junction bases with no gene match: 6. CDR3 size: 17 residues. The V and J genes are TRBV4-2 and TRBJ2-3; 7 bases agree with TRBD1. This TCR was sampled from a human donor with chronic lymphocytic leukemia. The specimen was PBMCs, collected before ibrutinib treatment. CDR3 sequence: CASSQDADRASTDTQYF. The CDR3 coding sequence is TGTGCCAGCAGCCAAGATGCAGACAGGGCAAGCACAGATACGCAGTATTTT.